These 25 T cell receptor beta chains originate from one sample sequenced in a study of cytomegalovirus exposure and HLA in healthy donors. In the PCR, 60 Vbeta and 13 Jbeta primers were used. Sequencing was performed with immunoSEQ multiplex PCR; in TCRdb, only in-frame clones are kept and a portion is missing. The profile covers 100,000 to 120,000 clones, with roughly four fifths appearing a single time and roughly 1.2% taken by the ten largest. The material sequenced was PBMCs. The source is a woman aged 25 to 45 in good health and CMV-seronegative.

This clone came up a few times. V and J are TRBV5-1 and TRBJ2-3, with 10 bases matching TRBD2. The CDR3 contains 15 residues. The germline CDR1 and CDR2 sequences are SGHRS and YFSETQ. The V gene end was trimmed by 0 bases and the J gene end by 4 bases; junction bases not matched to a gene: 2. The CDR3 sequence is CASSLAAGGADTQYF. DNA of the CDR3: TGCGCCAGCAGCTTGGCAGCGGGGGGGGCAGATACGCAGTATTTT.

This chain uses TRBV13 with TRBJ2-1, with 7 bases identical to TRBD2. The germline V gene has CDR1 PRHDT and CDR2 FYEKMQ (reference sequence). Trimming removed 3 bases from V and 8 bases from J; junction bases left unmatched: 7. The CDR3 runs to 14 residues. The CDR3 DNA sequence: TGTGCCAGCAGCTTCCCCAGCGGGAACGATGAGCAGTTCTTC. Protein product: CASSFPSGNDEQFF.

The rearrangement uses TRBV7-9 and TRBJ2-3, with TRBD1 matching 7 bases. The germline V gene encodes CDR1 SEHNR and CDR2 FQNEAQ (reference sequence). V trimming: 5 bases; J trimming: 0 bases; junction bases outside the gene matches: 5. The CDR3 totals 15 residues. In nucleotides, the CDR3 is TGTGCCAGCAGCCAGGACAGGACTAGCACAGATACGCAGTATTTT. As protein: CASSQDRTSTDTQYF. Full variable domain (missing parts from reference TRBV7-9 and TRBJ2-3): DTGVSQNPRHKITKRGQNVTFRCDPISEHNRLYWYRQTLGQGPEFLTYFQNEAQLEKSRLLSDRFSAERPKGSFSTLEIQRTEQGDSAMYLCASSQDRTSTDTQYFGPGTRLTVL.

The count of this clone is one. The genes are TRBV29-1 and TRBJ1-2; maybe TRBD1 (6 bases). The V gene lost 7 bases and the J gene lost 3 bases, with 15 bases spanning the gap. Germline CDR1 SQVTM, CDR2 ANQGSEA. The CDR3 runs 13 residues. The CDR3 is CSAASDSDYGYTF. The CDR3, as DNA: TGCAGCGCGGCCTCGGACAGCGACTATGGCTACACCTTC. Based on the CDR3 plus reference TRBV29-1 and TRBJ1-2, the full variable domain is SAVISQKPSRDICQRGTSLTIQCQVDSQVTMMFWYRQQPGQSLTLIATANQGSEATYESGFVIDKFPISRPNLTFSTLTVSNMSPEDSSIYLCSAASDSDYGYTFGSGTRLTVV.

The J gene is TRBJ1-4, the V gene TRBV9, with D uncertain. Germline V CDR1 and CDR2: SGDLS, YYNGEE. V was cut by 0 bases and J by 3 bases, with 6 bases left in between. The length of the CDR3 is 14 residues. Written as DNA, the CDR3 is TGTGCCAGCAGCGTAGAGGGAGCTAATGAAAAACTGTTTTTT. It is translated as CASSVEGANEKLFF.

The V gene is TRBV4-3, the J gene TRBJ1-1, with TRBD1 identical over 9 bases. Germline-derived CDR1 and CDR2 are LGHNA and YSLEER. The CDR3 extends over 16 amino acids. V trimming: 0 bases; J trimming: 4 bases; junction bases outside the gene matches: 6. The CDR3 DNA is TGCGCCAGCAGCCAAGATTGGGTGGACAGGGGCACTGAAGCTTTCTTT. It is translated as CASSQDWVDRGTEAFF.

The chain links TRBV7-8 to TRBJ1-1, with D possibly matching TRBD1 (6 bases). V lost 4 bases and J lost 4, with 13 bases in between. CDR1 and CDR2 from the germline V gene are SGHVS and FQNEAQ. The CDR3 is made up of 14 amino acids. Here the CDR3 reads CASSYLEGGTEAFF. Here the CDR3 DNA reads TGTGCCAGCAGCTACCTCGAAGGGGGCACTGAAGCTTTCTTT.

This clone was observed a single time. The V call is TRBV4-2, the J call TRBJ2-7, with 14 positions matching TRBD2. V lost 4 bases and J lost 2; bases outside the gene matches: 16. The CDR3 totals 20 residues. Germline values: CDR1 LGHNA, CDR2 YNFKEQ. The CDR3 DNA follows: TGTGCCAGCAGCCGGAGCTATCCCGGGACTAGCGGGGGTCCGCCCTACGAGCAGTACTTC. Translation: CASSRSYPGTSGGPPYEQYF.

J is TRBJ2-5 and V is TRBV2; D is possibly TRBD2 (6 bases). CDR1 and CDR2 from the germline V gene are SNHLY and FYNNEI. The V end was cut by 10 bases, the J end by 2 bases, with 20 bases between. The length of the CDR3 is 15 residues. The CDR3 DNA reads TGTGCCACCCTGGACTACCAAACCTTACAAGAGACCCAGTACTTC. Protein product: CATLDYQTLQETQYF.

This clone was detected only once. The rearrangement links TRBV29-1 to TRBJ2-7; 7 nucleotides match TRBD2. The CDR3 loop spans 12 amino acids. J lost 2 bases, V lost 6 bases, and 4 bases had no gene match. Germline V lookup: CDR1 SQVTM, CDR2 ANQGSEA. DNA of the CDR3: TGCAGCGTGCTTAGCGGGCCCTACGAGCAGTACTTC. It encodes CSVLSGPYEQYF.

The rearrangement uses TRBV5-1 and TRBJ1-2; D remains unclear. With 0 bases removed from V and 4 bases from J, the gap between germline ends came to 7 bases. This CDR3 comprises 13 residues. CDR1 is SGHRS, CDR2 YFSETQ, per germline. The CDR3 region is CASSLDNGYGYTF. The CDR3, as DNA: TGCGCCAGCAGCTTGGATAACGGCTATGGCTACACCTTC.

The J gene is TRBJ1-3, the V gene TRBV15; 9 positions agree with TRBD1. After removal of 6 bases from V and 1 base from J, the junction contained 4 bases not matched to a gene. The CDR3 covers 15 residues. Germline CDR1 is LNHNV and CDR2 is YYDKDF (reference sequence). The chain's CDR3 is CATSPDRGSGNTIYF. The CDR3 DNA reads as TGTGCCACCAGTCCTGACAGGGGGTCTGGAAACACCATATATTTT.

The chain links TRBV29-1 to TRBJ2-7; TRBD2 agrees at 12 bases. CDR1 and CDR2 from the germline V gene are SQVTM and ANQGSEA. V shed 3 bases and J 7 bases; nucleotides not matched to a gene: 13. The length of the CDR3 is 16 residues. The CDR3 region has the DNA TGCAGCGTTGACCTCGTCCTAGCGGGAGGGCCGGGGGAGCAGTACTTC. Translated: CSVDLVLAGGPGEQYF.

The rearrangement links TRBV7-2 to TRBJ2-3; 10 bases are shared with TRBD1. CDR1 is SGHTA and CDR2 is FQGNSA in the germline V gene. The CDR3 runs 15 residues. With 5 bases clipped from V and 1 base from J, the junction kept 3 bases outside the gene matches. The CDR3: CASSRQGAGTDTQYF. CDR3 DNA: TGTGCCAGCAGCCGACAGGGGGCCGGCACAGATACGCAGTATTTT.

This clone was seen a single time. CDR3 DNA: TGTGCCAGCAGCGTAGGTGACGCCGTCCCGGGTCAGCCCCAGCATTTT. This gives the protein CASSVGDAVPGQPQHF. The chain carries TRBV9 and TRBJ1-5; D gene unclear. CDR1 and CDR2 (germline): SGDLS, YYNGEE. The V end was cut by 0 bases, the J end by 6 bases, with 16 bases between. The CDR3 consists of 16 residues.

V gene TRBV9 combines with J gene TRBJ1-1; tentatively, D is TRBD1 (5 bases). Germline V gene sequence: CDR1 SGDLS, CDR2 YYNGEE. This CDR3 region has 12 residues. V gave up 5 bases and J gave up 7 bases, with 12 bases separating them. The CDR3 protein is CASSGVRDEAFF. The DNA of the CDR3 is TGTGCCAGCAGTGGCGTCAGGGATGAAGCTTTCTTT.

Only one count was recorded for this clone. The chain uses TRBV6-4 and TRBJ2-2, with 13 bases lining up with TRBD2. Germline V gene data show CDR1 as MRHNA and CDR2 as SNTAGT. The trim removed 6 bases at V and 4 bases at J, leaving 2 bases unmatched. The CDR3 is made up of 15 amino acids. In nucleotides, the CDR3 is TGTGCCAGCAGCGGGACTAGCGGGGCCACCGGGGAGCTGTTTTTT. Encoded protein: CASSGTSGATGELFF.

This clone appeared once. The rearrangement joins TRBV7-2 to TRBJ2-3; D is perhaps TRBD2 (5 bases). Trimming cost V 2 bases and J 2 bases, with 11 bases left between them. The CDR3 covers 15 residues. Germline lookup yields CDR1 SGHTA and CDR2 FQGNSA. DNA for the CDR3: TGTGCCAGCAGCTTAATCAGCGGCGACACAGATACGCAGTATTTT. Translating gives CASSLISGDTDTQYF.

V is TRBV30 and J is TRBJ2-3; 7 nucleotides agree with TRBD2. In germline, CDR1 is GTSNPN, CDR2 SVGIG (reference sequence). The CDR3 spans 17 residues. The V segment lost 0 bases and the J segment 0 bases; nucleotides outside the gene matches: 9. CDR3 bases: TGTGCCTGGAGTGTATGGATGGCTAGCGGTAGCACAGATACGCAGTATTTT. As protein: CAWSVWMASGSTDTQYF.

The genes are TRBV7-9 and TRBJ1-4, with a tentative D call TRBD1 (6 bases). The germline CDR1 and CDR2 sequences are SEHNR and FQNEAQ (reference sequence). Trimming took 5 bases from V and 8 from J, leaving 12 bases between them. CDR3 size: 13 residues. This chain's CDR3 is CASSRMQGEKLFF. The CDR3 nucleotides read TGTGCCAGCAGCCGGATGCAGGGGGAAAAACTGTTTTTT.

The chain couples TRBV7-6 to TRBJ1-2; no firm D call. Germline V CDR1 and CDR2: SGHVS, FNYEAQ. This CDR3 is built from 13 residues. Trimming pared 2 bases from V and 1 base from J, leaving 5 bases between. CDR3 bases: TGTGCCAGCAGCTTACATAGTAACTATGGCTACACCTTC. This gives the protein CASSLHSNYGYTF.

The V call is TRBV28, the J call TRBJ1-5, with 7 bases matching TRBD1. Trimming took 8 bases from V and 0 from J; bases not matched to a gene: 4. Germline lookup yields CDR1 MDHEN and CDR2 SYDVKM. CDR3 size: 14 residues. The CDR3 reads CASGGTASNQPQHF. The CDR3 DNA reads as TGTGCCAGCGGCGGGACAGCTAGCAATCAGCCCCAGCATTTT.

The V call is TRBV11-2, the J call TRBJ2-7; TRBD1 agrees at 10 bases. The CDR3 is made up of 15 amino acids. The trim removed 6 bases at V and 3 bases at J, leaving 8 bases unmatched. Germline values: CDR1 SGHAT, CDR2 FQNNGV. The CDR3 bases are TGTGCCAGCAGATCCACCCGGGACAGGGGCTACGAGCAGTACTTC. Translation: CASRSTRDRGYEQYF. Based on the CDR3 plus reference TRBV11-2 and TRBJ2-7, the full variable domain is EAGVAQSPRYKIIEKRQSVAFWCNPISGHATLYWYQQILGQGPKLLIQFQNNGVVDDSQLPKDRFSAERLKGVDSTLKIQPAKLEDSAVYLCASRSTRDRGYEQYFGPGTRLTVT.

The chain is built from TRBV4-1 and TRBJ2-5; maybe TRBD2 (6 bases). The V and J ends lost 0 bases and 4 bases respectively, with 18 bases between them. The CDR3 loop spans 17 amino acids. CDR1 and CDR2 (germline): MGHRA, YSYEKL. CDR3 bases: TGCGCCAGCAGCCAAGATATTGTGTGGGGGGTGGGAGAGACCCAGTACTTC. It encodes CASSQDIVWGVGETQYF.

The table lists this clone with a few counts. The gene calls are TRBV7-2 and TRBJ1-1; D gene ambiguous. The CDR3 consists of 11 residues. V lost 0 bases, J lost 11 bases, and 7 bases lay in between. Germline V gene sequence: CDR1 SGHTA, CDR2 FQGNSA. The CDR3 DNA reads as TGTGCCAGCAGCTTAGCGCAACAGGCTTTCTTT. Amino acids: CASSLAQQAFF.